The 14 T cell receptor beta chains below were found in one sample sequenced in a study of cytomegalovirus exposure and HLA in healthy donors. With 60 Vbeta and 13 Jbeta primers, the PCR was carried out. Sequencing used immunoSEQ multiplex PCR; TCRdb keeps in-frame clones, though not all of them. Of about 100,000 clones detected, roughly 80% appear once; the ten largest clones hold 12% to 15%. Sequenced material: PBMCs. These receptors all come from a male donor in good health and CMV-seropositive.

The chain is built from TRBV9 and TRBJ1-2; no clear D gene. In germline, CDR1 is SGDLS, CDR2 YYNGEE. The V and J ends lost 4 bases and 2 bases respectively, with 12 bases between them. This CDR3 contains 14 residues. In DNA form, the CDR3 reads TGTGCCAGCAGCCCCAGTCCTGCAAACTATGGCTACACCTTC. Residues: CASSPSPANYGYTF.

This chain links TRBV27 with TRBJ1-1; D unclear. The CDR3 has 13 residues. Trimming removed 8 bases at V and 7 bases at J, with 17 bases between. Germline-derived CDR1 and CDR2 are MNHEY and SMNVEV (reference sequence). CDR3 DNA: TGTGCCAGCGCTCCGAGCCGGCGGAGTGAAGCTTTCTTT. Translating gives CASAPSRRSEAFF.

The chain is built from TRBV4-1 and TRBJ2-7; 7 nucleotides align to TRBD1. The V gene end was trimmed by 1 base and the J gene end by 3 bases; junction bases not matched to a gene: 9. The CDR3 spans 16 residues. In germline, CDR1 is MGHRA, CDR2 YSYEKL. In nucleotides, the CDR3 is TGCGCCAGCAGCCAAGGACCACAGGGGCTACACTACGAGCAGTACTTC. The encoded protein is CASSQGPQGLHYEQYF.

This chain's CDR3 is CASSYDTGHGYTF. For the CDR3, the DNA is TGTGCCAGCAGTTACGACACAGGGCATGGCTACACCTTC. The chain combines TRBV6-5 with TRBJ1-2, with D possibly matching TRBD1 (6 bases). Trimming took 2 bases from V and 6 from J, leaving 10 bases between them. Germline V gene sequence: CDR1 MNHEY, CDR2 SVGAGI. The CDR3 has 13 residues.

The table lists this clone with a few counts. This chain connects TRBV27 to TRBJ2-1; D perhaps matches TRBD1 (8 bases). The V and J ends lost 10 bases and 7 bases respectively, with 23 bases between them. The CDR3 extends over 15 amino acids. The germline CDR1 and CDR2 sequences are MNHEY and SMNVEV (reference sequence). This CDR3 is CATNRGGTRDNEQFF. CDR3 DNA sequence: TGTGCCACTAACAGGGGGGGCACTAGAGATAATGAGCAGTTCTTC.

The chain carries TRBV5-6 and TRBJ2-2, with no clear D. This CDR3 is 12 amino acids long. V was shortened by 1 base and J by 7 bases, with 5 bases between the two germline ends. Per germline, CDR1 SGHDT and CDR2 YYEEEE. The CDR3 loop is CASSLYNGELFF. The CDR3 DNA sequence: TGTGCCAGCAGCTTGTACAACGGGGAGCTGTTTTTT.

The genes are TRBV7-2 and TRBJ1-4; 8 bases are shared with TRBD1. The CDR3 length is 16 residues. The germline gives CDR1 SGHTA, CDR2 FQGNSA. The V segment lost 1 base and the J segment 7 bases; nucleotides outside the gene matches: 8. The CDR3 coding sequence is TGTGCCAGCAGCTTAGAGGGGCCAGGGGGCTCTGAAAAACTGTTTTTT. Its translation is CASSLEGPGGSEKLFF. The variable domain in full, with the rest retrieved from reference TRBV7-2 and TRBJ1-4, is GAGVSQSPSNKVTEKGKDVELRCDPISGHTALYWYRQSLGQGLEFLIYFQGNSAPDKSGLPSDRFSAERTGGSVSTLTIQRTQQEDSAVYLCASSLEGPGGSEKLFFGSGTQLSVL.

The chain couples TRBV5-6 to TRBJ1-4; a weak D match, TRBD1 (5 bases). V lost 4 bases, J lost 4 bases, and 23 bases lay in between. The CDR3 loop spans 18 amino acids. Per the germline V gene, CDR1 is SGHDT and CDR2 is YYEEEE. The CDR3 coding sequence is TGTGCCAGCAGCCCTCCCCTAGCGGGGCCCGACTTTAATGAAAAACTGTTTTTT. It encodes CASSPPLAGPDFNEKLFF.

V and J are TRBV30 and TRBJ1-6; 9 bases agree with TRBD1. The CDR3 runs 14 residues. Germline V CDR1 and CDR2: GTSNPN, SVGIG (reference sequence). J was trimmed by 9 bases and V by 5 bases; bases with no gene match: 8. The CDR3 bases are TGTGCCTGGGAATTCCGGGACAGGGCTTCACCCCTCCACTTT. As protein: CAWEFRDRASPLHF.

The chain employs TRBV11-2 and TRBJ2-3; 11 bases match TRBD1. V was clipped by 5 bases and J by 2 bases; unmatched bases: 6. Germline CDR1 and CDR2: SGHAT and FQNNGV. CDR3 length: 16 amino acids. CDR3 amino acids: CASSRRTGGFTDTQYF. CDR3 nucleotides: TGTGCCAGCAGCAGGAGGACAGGGGGCTTCACAGATACGCAGTATTTT. The variable domain in full, completed from reference TRBV11-2 and TRBJ2-3, reads EAGVAQSPRYKIIEKRQSVAFWCNPISGHATLYWYQQILGQGPKLLIQFQNNGVVDDSQLPKDRFSAERLKGVDSTLKIQPAKLEDSAVYLCASSRRTGGFTDTQYFGPGTRLTVL.

The DNA for the CDR3 is TGTGCCTGGGTTCGGCAGGGGAATTCACCCCTCCACTTT. Its protein product is CAWVRQGNSPLHF. V and J are TRBV30 and TRBJ1-6; weak D call: TRBD1 (6 bases). Trimming removed 5 bases at V and 7 bases at J, with 12 bases between. Germline values: CDR1 GTSNPN, CDR2 SVGIG (reference sequence). CDR3 size: 13 residues.

The rearrangement links TRBV19 to TRBJ2-3; 11 nucleotides match TRBD2. Germline CDR1 and CDR2: LNHDA and SQIVND (reference sequence). With V trimmed by 6 bases and J by 1 base, 3 bases remained unmatched. The CDR3 spans 15 residues. CDR3 protein: CASSQTSGGTDTQYF. CDR3 in DNA: TGTGCCAGTAGCCAGACTAGCGGGGGCACAGATACGCAGTATTTT.

The rearrangement links TRBV30 to TRBJ2-5, with 7 bases matching TRBD1. V lost 2 bases, J lost 4 bases, and 4 bases stayed unmatched. This CDR3 contains 13 residues. CDR1 and CDR2 from the germline V gene are GTSNPN and SVGIG (reference sequence). DNA for the CDR3: TGTGCCTGGAGTCGAGGGGGCGCAGAGACCCAGTACTTC. It encodes CAWSRGGAETQYF.

The chain carries TRBV4-1 and TRBJ1-2; maybe TRBD1 (6 bases). Germline V lookup: CDR1 MGHRA, CDR2 YSYEKL. The CDR3 length is 13 residues. With 1 base removed from V and 13 bases from J, the gap between germline ends came to 16 bases. The CDR3 reads CASSQVPGGGITF. CDR3 DNA: TGCGCCAGCAGCCAAGTTCCGGGAGGGGGAATCACCTTC.